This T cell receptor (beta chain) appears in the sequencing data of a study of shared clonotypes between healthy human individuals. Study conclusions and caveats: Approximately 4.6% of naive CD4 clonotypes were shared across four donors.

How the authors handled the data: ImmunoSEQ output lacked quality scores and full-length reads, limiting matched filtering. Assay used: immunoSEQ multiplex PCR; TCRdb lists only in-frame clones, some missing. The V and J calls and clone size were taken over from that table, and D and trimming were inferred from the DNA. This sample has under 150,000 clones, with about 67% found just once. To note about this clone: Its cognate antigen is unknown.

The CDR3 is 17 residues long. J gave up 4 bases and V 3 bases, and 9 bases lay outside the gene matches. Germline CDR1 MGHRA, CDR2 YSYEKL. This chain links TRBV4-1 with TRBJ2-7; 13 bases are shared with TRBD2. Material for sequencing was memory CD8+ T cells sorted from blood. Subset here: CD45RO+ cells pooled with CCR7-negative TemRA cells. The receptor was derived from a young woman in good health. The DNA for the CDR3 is TGCGCCAGCAGCCAGAGAGCCGGGACTAGCGGGATGTACGAGCAGTACTTC. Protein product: CASSQRAGTSGMYEQYF.